One sample yielded the 25 T cell receptor beta chains listed below, sequenced in a study of control samples from healthy donors and cancer patients. The data were produced by immunoSEQ multiplex PCR, yet TCRdb's version contains in-frame clones alone and is incomplete. Here the sample spans 120,000 or so clones, approximately 92% being singletons. The specimen was PBMCs. All receptors come from a man of 80 years or more with head and neck cancer.

The genes are TRBV6-5 and TRBJ2-7; possible D gene TRBD1, 5 bases. Germline V gene sequence: CDR1 MNHEY, CDR2 SVGAGI. Deletions cut 5 bases from V and 6 bases from J, with 20 bases between. This CDR3 is built from 15 residues. The CDR3 region is CASSPSHVFGAEQYF. CDR3 nucleotides: TGTGCCAGCAGTCCCTCTCACGTGTTTGGGGCCGAGCAGTACTTC.

This clone came up once. This rearrangement joins TRBV19 to TRBJ1-2; weak D call: TRBD1 (5 bases). Germline CDR1 reads LNHDA; CDR2 reads SQIVND (reference sequence). The germline V and J ends were trimmed by 7 bases and 0 bases, with 12 bases remaining between them. CDR3 length: 14 residues. This CDR3 is CASIMLGANYGYTF. The DNA for the CDR3 is TGTGCCAGTATTATGCTGGGGGCTAACTATGGCTACACCTTC.

The CDR3 here is CASSQDGRPDTQYF. CDR3 in DNA: TGCGCCAGCAGCCAAGATGGACGGCCAGATACGCAGTATTTT. This rearrangement joins TRBV4-3 to TRBJ2-3, with D unresolved. In germline, CDR1 is LGHNA, CDR2 YSLEER. V was clipped by 0 bases and J by 4 bases, with 8 bases between them. The CDR3 covers 14 residues.

The chain is built from TRBV5-6 and TRBJ2-5, with TRBD1 matching 12 bases. V trimming: 1 base; J trimming: 5 bases; junction bases outside the gene matches: 6. Germline V CDR1 and CDR2: SGHDT, YYEEEE. CDR3 length: 16 amino acids. CDR3 sequence (DNA): TGTGCCAGCAGCTTGTGGGACAGGGGGCGCGGGGAGACCCAGTACTTC. Amino acid sequence: CASSLWDRGRGETQYF.

The V gene is TRBV12-5, the J gene TRBJ2-5, with a tentative D call TRBD1 (6 bases). CDR1 and CDR2 from the germline V gene are LGHNT and FRNRAP. Trimming cost V 2 bases and J 7 bases, with 23 bases left between them. This CDR3 has 17 residues. The CDR3 coding sequence is TGTGCTAGTGGTTTGACCCGGACGACAGGATTTGGGGGGACCCAGTACTTC. It specifies CASGLTRTTGFGGTQYF.

The genes are TRBV18 and TRBJ2-1, with TRBD1 as a possible D gene (7 bases). Germline CDR1 and CDR2: KGHSH and LQKENI. The CDR3 loop spans 15 amino acids. V was trimmed by 3 bases and J by 8 bases, leaving 17 bases between them. This CDR3 reads CASSPGRQGGDEQFF. Written as DNA, the CDR3 is TGTGCCAGCTCACCGGGGAGACAGGGAGGCGATGAGCAGTTCTTC.

This clone has only one observation. The rearrangement joins TRBV19 to TRBJ1-4; 7 bases align to TRBD1. In germline, CDR1 is LNHDA, CDR2 SQIVND (reference sequence). The CDR3 contains 14 residues. The J segment lost 5 bases and the V segment lost 6 bases, leaving 6 bases of the junction unmatched. Written as DNA, the CDR3 is TGTGCCAGTAGCAAGGACAGGACAAATGAAAAACTGTTTTTT. Its protein is CASSKDRTNEKLFF.

V gene TRBV19 combines with J gene TRBJ2-7; D is unresolved. The CDR3 totals 12 residues. Germline V gene sequence: CDR1 LNHDA, CDR2 SQIVND (reference sequence). The V end was cut by 11 bases, the J end by 2 bases, with 13 bases between. CDR3 region: CAGPRGPYEQYF. The CDR3 DNA reads TGTGCCGGGCCCCGCGGCCCCTACGAGCAGTACTTC.

The chain joins TRBV6-4 to TRBJ1-2, with 7 bases that match TRBD1. The CDR3 runs 14 residues. Germline V CDR1 and CDR2: MRHNA, SNTAGT. V was pared by 4 bases and J by 0 bases, with 2 bases of the junction left unmatched. This chain's CDR3 is CASSATGTNYGYTF. For the CDR3, the DNA is TGTGCCAGCAGTGCGACAGGGACTAACTATGGCTACACCTTC.

This sequence joins TRBV9 and TRBJ1-1; D gene unclear. Germline V lookup: CDR1 SGDLS, CDR2 YYNGEE. The CDR3 contains 14 residues. V lost 0 bases, J lost 0 bases, and 6 bases lay in between. The CDR3 DNA sequence: TGTGCCAGCAGCGTAGGTAAGATGAACACTGAAGCTTTCTTT. Protein sequence: CASSVGKMNTEAFF.

This CDR3 reads CASSMGSRGTEAFF. Written as DNA, the CDR3 is TGTGCCAGTAGTATGGGATCCAGGGGGACTGAAGCTTTCTTT. The chain employs TRBV19 and TRBJ1-1; TRBD1 aligns across 7 bases. The CDR3 runs to 14 residues. V shed 3 bases and J 5 bases; nucleotides not matched to a gene: 6. The germline V gene has CDR1 LNHDA and CDR2 SQIVND (reference sequence).

The chain employs TRBV5-4 and TRBJ1-2; D possibly corresponds to TRBD1 (5 bases). The CDR3 is 14 amino acids. Trimming removed 0 bases at V and 3 bases at J, with 9 bases between. From germline, CDR1 is SGHNT and CDR2 YYREEE (reference sequence). The CDR3, as DNA: TGTGCCAGCAGCTTGGACGGGACGGACTATGGCTACACCTTC. It specifies CASSLDGTDYGYTF. The full variable domain, completed using reference TRBV5-4 and TRBJ1-2, is ETGVTQSPTHLIKTRGQQVTLRCSSQSGHNTVSWYQQALGQGPQFIFQYYREEENGRGNFPPRFSGLQFPNYSSELNVNALELDDSALYLCASSLDGTDYGYTFGSGTRLTVV.

A single count supports this clone. The chain has TRBV30 and TRBJ2-5, with TRBD1 matching over 9 bases. V lost 4 bases to trimming and J lost 7 bases; unmatched junction nucleotides: 7. Germline CDR1 and CDR2: GTSNPN and SVGIG (reference sequence). The CDR3 sequence is 13 residues long. The CDR3 reads CAWNGGQGGTQYF. CDR3 DNA: TGTGCCTGGAACGGGGGACAGGGAGGGACCCAGTACTTC.

The chain is built from TRBV5-1 and TRBJ2-3; 12 nucleotides align to TRBD2. The CDR3 has 15 residues. Trimming took 4 bases from V and 6 from J; bases not matched to a gene: 6. Germline values: CDR1 SGHRS, CDR2 YFSETQ. This CDR3 reads CASSGTSGGYDTQYF. CDR3 in DNA: TGCGCCAGCAGCGGAACTAGCGGGGGGTACGATACGCAGTATTTT.

The count of this clone is one. The rearrangement links TRBV5-1 to TRBJ2-1; 7 nucleotides align to TRBD1. Trimming took 3 bases from V and 5 from J; bases not matched to a gene: 2. The CDR3 loop spans 13 amino acids. Germline CDR1 SGHRS, CDR2 YFSETQ. The CDR3 nucleotides are TGCGCCAGCAGCTCACAGGGGAACAATGAGCAGTTCTTC. It encodes CASSSQGNNEQFF.

The chain recombines TRBV4-1 with TRBJ1-4; unclear D gene. The CDR3 spans 16 residues. The V gene lost 1 base and the J gene lost 0 bases, with 9 bases spanning the gap. From germline, CDR1 is MGHRA and CDR2 YSYEKL. The CDR3 DNA reads as TGCGCCAGCAGCCAAGTACAGTCCGCAACTAATGAAAAACTGTTTTTT. This sequence encodes CASSQVQSATNEKLFF.

CDR3: CASSGQGNQPQHF. The CDR3 region has the DNA TGTGCCAGCTCGGGACAGGGCAATCAGCCCCAGCATTTT. The chain carries TRBV18 and TRBJ1-5; 8 bases agree with TRBD1. This CDR3 has 13 amino acids. The J segment lost 2 bases and the V segment lost 6 bases, leaving 0 bases of the junction unmatched. The V gene's germline CDR1 is KGHSH and CDR2 LQKENI.

This sequence joins TRBV6-2 or TRBV6-3 and TRBJ2-1; D possibly uses TRBD1 or TRBD2 (5 bases each). V was clipped by 6 bases and J by 14 bases, with 17 bases between them. Germline CDR1 MNHEY, CDR2 SVGEGT. The CDR3 is made up of 12 amino acids. The CDR3 loop is CASSPGTPLKFF. The CDR3, as DNA: TGTGCCAGCAGCCCGGGGACCCCGCTAAAGTTCTTC.

V gene TRBV25-1 combines with J gene TRBJ1-2; D unclear. This CDR3 comprises 11 residues. Trimming took 5 bases from V and 4 from J, leaving 5 bases between them. CDR1 and CDR2 (germline): MGHDK, SYGVNS. In DNA form, the CDR3 reads TGTGCCAGCAGTTTGAGCTATGGCTACACCTTC. Amino acids: CASSLSYGYTF.

This clone occurred a few times. V and J are TRBV6-6 and TRBJ2-2, with D perhaps TRBD1 (5 bases). Deletions cut 7 bases from V and 5 bases from J, with 8 bases between. The CDR3 is made up of 12 amino acids. Germline V gives CDR1 MNHNY, CDR2 SVGAGI (reference sequence). CDR3 sequence reads: CASNRQTGELFF. The CDR3 DNA reads as TGTGCCAGCAATCGACAGACCGGGGAGCTGTTTTTT.

The chain carries TRBV21-1 and TRBJ1-4; TRBD1 is taken as the D call from the table, unchecked against the DNA. TRBV21-1 is a recognized pseudogene. The CDR3 is made up of 14 amino acids. The CDR3 region is CASSKQGTNEKLFF. DNA of the CDR3: TGTGCCAGCAGCAAACAGGGGACTAATGAAAAACTGTTTTTT.

In this sample, this clone turned up a few times. V gene TRBV3-1 (or the pseudogene TRBV3-2) combines with J gene TRBJ1-2; D might be TRBD1 (5 bases). V lost 2 bases, J lost 8 bases, and 18 bases lay in between. The germline gives CDR1 LGHDT, CDR2 YNNKEL (reference sequence). The CDR3 is 15 amino acids. CDR3 nucleotide sequence: TGTGCCAGCAGCCAACTGACAGCCGGCCGAGGAGGCTACACCTTC. This codes for CASSQLTAGRGGYTF.

V is TRBV7-9 and J is TRBJ1-2, with a weak D call TRBD1 (6 bases). Germline CDR1 and CDR2: SEHNR and FQNEAQ (reference sequence). The V end lost 3 bases, the J end lost 6 bases, and 11 bases lay between the germline ends. The CDR3 length is 13 residues. The CDR3 spells CASSLGRGDGYTF. The CDR3 DNA reads as TGTGCCAGCAGCTTGGGCAGGGGAGATGGCTACACCTTC.

The genes are TRBV7-9 and TRBJ1-1; 7 bases line up with TRBD1. With 5 bases clipped from V and 4 bases from J, the junction kept 10 bases outside the gene matches. The germline gives CDR1 SEHNR, CDR2 FQNEAQ (reference sequence). The length of the CDR3 is 15 residues. This CDR3 reads CASSIDRVKTTEAFF. CDR3 coding DNA: TGTGCCAGCAGCATAGACAGGGTAAAGACCACTGAAGCTTTCTTT.

The CDR3: CASSVWTGVGELFF. CDR3 nucleotides: TGTGCCAGCAGCGTATGGACAGGGGTCGGGGAGCTGTTTTTT. The V gene is TRBV9, the J gene TRBJ2-2, with 9 bases matching TRBD1. Unmatched junction bases numbered 2, after V lost 1 base and J lost 7 bases. Looked up from germline, CDR1 is SGDLS and CDR2 is YYNGEE. There are 14 residues in the CDR3. The full variable domain, completed using reference TRBV9 and TRBJ2-2, is DSGVTQTPKHLITATGQRVTLRCSPRSGDLSVYWYQQSLDQGLQFLIQYYNGEERAKGNILERFSAQQFPDLHSELNLSSLELGDSALYFCASSVWTGVGELFFGEGSRLTVL.